The 9 T cell receptor beta chains below were found in one sample sequenced in a study of CD8 T cells in Susac syndrome. Random hexamers were used to reverse transcribe the RNA input (about 0.5 to 1 ug). TCRdb ran MiXCR on the immunoSEQ multiplex PCR reads and lists one entry per CDR3 protein. Of 160,000 or so distinct CDR3 sequences listed, 95% are singletons. Sequenced input: CD8+ T cells from PBMCs. The receptors derive from a human donor with multiple sclerosis.

The rearrangement links TRBV5-1 to TRBJ2-7; no clear D. This CDR3 contains 13 residues. Trimming left V 4 bases short and J 6 bases short, with 14 bases between. CDR1 is SGHRS and CDR2 is YFSETQ in the germline V gene. CDR3 DNA sequence: TGCGCCAGCAGCCTGAATGACGGTCTCGAGCAGTACTTC. Its protein product is CASSLNDGLEQYF.

The genes are TRBV27 and TRBJ1-1; a possible D gene is TRBD1 (6 bases). CDR1 is MNHEY and CDR2 is SMNVEV in the germline V gene (reference sequence). V lost 2 bases to trimming and J lost 11 bases, with 15 bases between them. CDR3 size: 13 residues. For the CDR3, the DNA is TGTGCCAGCAGTTTAGGGCAGGGGCGTTTGGCTTTCTTT. It encodes CASSLGQGRLAFF.

The rearrangement links TRBV3-1 to TRBJ2-2, with D maybe TRBD1 (5 bases). The germline V gene encodes CDR1 LGHDT and CDR2 YNNKEL (reference sequence). The V end was cut by 2 bases, the J end by 2 bases, with 6 bases between. CDR3 length: 14 amino acids. DNA for the CDR3: TGTGCCAGCAGCCAACGGACAAACACCGGGGAGCTGTTTTTT. Translation: CASSQRTNTGELFF.

CDR3 sequence (DNA): TGTGCCAGCAGTACCCAGGGGTCCTATAATTCACCCCTCCACTTT. Translation gives CASSTQGSYNSPLHF. The J gene is TRBJ1-6, the V gene TRBV6-5; perhaps TRBD1 as D (6 bases). This CDR3 is 15 amino acids long. Trimming cost V 5 bases and J 1 base, with 9 bases left between them. The germline CDR1 and CDR2 sequences are MNHEY and SVGAGI.

This chain uses TRBV6-2 or TRBV6-3 with TRBJ2-3; 11 nucleotides align to TRBD2. The CDR3 loop spans 17 amino acids. CDR1 MNHEY and CDR2 SVGEGT come from the germline V gene. V shed 5 bases and J 6 bases; nucleotides not matched to a gene: 13. CDR3 nucleotides: TGTGCCAGCAGTCCCCGCGGGCTAGCGGGGGGTGAGGATACGCAGTATTTT. It yields the protein CASSPRGLAGGEDTQYF.

The chain recombines TRBV6-5 with TRBJ2-2, with D possibly TRBD1 on 6 matching bases. Per the germline V gene, CDR1 is MNHEY and CDR2 is SVGAGI. This CDR3 is built from 13 residues. V lost 7 bases to trimming and J lost 5 bases, with 11 bases between them. DNA for the CDR3: TGTGCCAGCACTAAAACAGGGACCGGGGAGCTGTTTTTT. Translation gives CASTKTGTGELFF.

This rearrangement joins TRBV9 to TRBJ2-3, with TRBD2 matching over 7 bases. Trimming removed 4 bases from V and 11 bases from J; junction bases left unmatched: 16. Germline V lookup: CDR1 SGDLS, CDR2 YYNGEE. The CDR3 loop spans 15 amino acids. This chain's CDR3 is CASSPGGQAGPGQYF. CDR3 bases: TGTGCCAGCAGCCCCGGAGGTCAAGCGGGGCCTGGGCAGTATTTT.

The V and J genes are TRBV27 and TRBJ1-1; D gene ambiguous. The germline V gene has CDR1 MNHEY and CDR2 SMNVEV (reference sequence). This CDR3 has 12 residues. The V end was cut by 6 bases, the J end by 8 bases, with 13 bases between. The CDR3 DNA sequence: TGTGCCAGCAGCTTAAGAACGGTCGAAGCTTTCTTT. Protein: CASSLRTVEAFF.

This rearrangement joins TRBV12-3 or TRBV12-4 to TRBJ2-5; tentative D call: TRBD1 (5 bases). V was pared by 6 bases and J by 5 bases, with 16 bases between. The CDR3 runs to 14 residues. For the CDR3, the DNA is TGTGCCAGCAGCCTCAGGGATAAGAGGGAGACCCAGTACTTC. Residues: CASSLRDKRETQYF.